These 10 T cell receptor beta chains were all obtained from the same sample, sequenced in a study of blood T cell repertoires in COVID-19. Using immunoSEQ multiplex PCR, the repertoire was profiled, and TCRdb retains in-frame clones only, with some absent. In the table there are over 200,000 clones, 65% to 90% of which are singletons. The specimen sequenced was peripheral blood. Receptors originate from a human donor in a cohort sampled during active COVID-19.

The genes are TRBV10-3 and TRBJ1-2; 9 nucleotides line up with TRBD1. The junction had 8 bases not matched to a gene; V was cut back by 6 bases and J by 3 bases. This CDR3 region has 15 residues. In germline, CDR1 is ENHRY, CDR2 SYGVKD. The CDR3 sequence: CAISTTGGADYGYTF. Here the CDR3 DNA reads TGTGCCATCAGCACCACAGGGGGCGCGGACTATGGCTACACCTTC.

The chain joins TRBV5-1 to TRBJ2-7, with D maybe TRBD1 (5 bases). This CDR3 has 14 residues. The V gene's germline CDR1 is SGHRS and CDR2 YFSETQ. Trimming took 4 bases from V and 3 from J, leaving 14 bases between them. For the CDR3, the DNA is TGCGCCAGCAGCCTGCAGGGTCTATACTACGAGCAGTACTTC. Translating it yields CASSLQGLYYEQYF.

With respect to this clone: An end of the junction does not agree with germline; a read error may underlie this. J is TRBJ2-2 and V is TRBV9; TRBD2 matches at 9 bases. The CDR3 is made up of 15 amino acids. Germline V lookup: CDR1 SGDLS, CDR2 YYNGEE. The CDR3 sequence: CASTVAGVTTGELFF. The CDR3 nucleotides read TGTGCCAGCACCGTAGCGGGAGTCACAACCGGGGAGCTGTTTTTT.

This chain links TRBV9 with TRBJ2-5; the D gene is possibly TRBD2 (5 bases). V dropped 4 bases and J dropped 5 bases, with 12 bases sitting between them. The length of the CDR3 is 13 residues. Germline V gene sequence: CDR1 SGDLS, CDR2 YYNGEE. CDR3 bases: TGTGCCAGCAGCCCGGGAAATCGGGAGACCCAGTACTTC. It codes for CASSPGNRETQYF.

This clone was counted at least ten times. The rearrangement uses TRBV28 and TRBJ2-7; D perhaps matches TRBD2 (5 bases). The V gene lost 6 bases and the J gene lost 3 bases, with 15 bases spanning the gap. Germline CDR1 MDHEN, CDR2 SYDVKM. This CDR3 contains 14 residues. Written as DNA, the CDR3 is TGTGCCAGCAGCCAACTGGACTCTAACTACGAGCAGTACTTC. This sequence encodes CASSQLDSNYEQYF.

V usage is TRBV28 and J usage is TRBJ1-4; TRBD1 matches at 7 bases. Germline CDR1 MDHEN, CDR2 SYDVKM. The CDR3 extends over 13 amino acids. With 7 bases clipped from V and 5 bases from J, the junction kept 4 bases outside the gene matches. Here the CDR3 DNA reads TGTGCCAGCATCCGGGACAGAAATGAAAAACTGTTTTTT. Its protein is CASIRDRNEKLFF.

The chain employs TRBV27 and TRBJ1-1; D is unclear. The germline gives CDR1 MNHEY, CDR2 SMNVEV (reference sequence). The CDR3 is 14 amino acids. Trimming shortened V by 3 bases and J by 1 base, and 9 bases separated the two germline ends. In DNA, the CDR3 is TGTGCCAGCAGTTTCGAAGCATGGAACACTGAAGCTTTCTTT. Protein product: CASSFEAWNTEAFF.

The chain links TRBV7-2 to TRBJ2-1, with 8 bases aligning to TRBD2. The CDR3 spans 13 residues. Germline assignment: CDR1 SGHTA and CDR2 FQGNSA. With V trimmed by 3 bases and J by 10 bases, 5 bases remained unmatched. This CDR3 is CASSLAGGLEQFF. CDR3 sequence (DNA): TGTGCCAGCAGCTTGGCGGGAGGTTTGGAGCAGTTCTTC.

The chain combines TRBV2 with TRBJ1-6; 7 bases match TRBD1. CDR3 length: 16 amino acids. Trimming took 2 bases from V and 7 from J; bases not matched to a gene: 8. Per germline, CDR1 SNHLY and CDR2 FYNNEI. The CDR3 bases are TGTGCCAGCAGTGAATCTGGGACAGTGAACAATTCACCCCTCCACTTT. Protein product: CASSESGTVNNSPLHF. Full variable domain (outside the CDR3, taken from reference TRBV2 and TRBJ1-6): EPEVTQTPSHQVTQMGQEVILRCVPISNHLYFYWYRQILGQKVEFLVSFYNNEISEKSEIFDDQFSVERPDGSNFTLKIRSTKLEDSAMYFCASSESGTVNNSPLHFGNGTRLTVT.

This chain connects TRBV7-2 to TRBJ2-7; D perhaps matches TRBD2 (6 bases). This CDR3 comprises 13 residues. The V and J ends lost 8 bases and 4 bases respectively, with 15 bases between them. From germline, CDR1 is SGHTA and CDR2 FQGNSA. The CDR3 loop is CASARDSLYEQYF. The CDR3 DNA follows: TGTGCCAGCGCCCGGGACTCGCTATACGAGCAGTACTTC. Variable domain in full (rest from reference TRBV7-2 and TRBJ2-7): GAGVSQSPSNKVTEKGKDVELRCDPISGHTALYWYRQSLGQGLEFLIYFQGNSAPDKSGLPSDRFSAERTGGSVSTLTIQRTQQEDSAVYLCASARDSLYEQYFGPGTRLTVT.